This TCR beta chain was identified in a study of blood T cell repertoires in COVID-19 (dated by TCRdb to 2020 to 2021). Turning to the overall study: Collaborator samples came from the United States, Italy and Spain and covered acute and convalescent phases of COVID-19. The material from the prospective study consisted of cDNA or gDNA derived from T cells, B-cell-depleted T cells, or PBMCs. Subjects who had been exposed to COVID-19, were actively infected with it, or had recovered from it provided the deeply sampled blood TCRbeta repertoires that made up the dataset. The repertoires were released in a freely available public database meant as a resource for research on the immune response to SARS-CoV-2. Samples were obtained from the ongoing ImmuneRACE study (first 160 participants) and from 1,254 subjects provided by 6 global collaborators. The sample metadata nearly always contained a de-identified subject ID, COVID-19 status, age in years and sex. Where available, HLA class I and class II types were obtained from metadata supplied by the sample provider rather than from assay-based typing. Study-wide findings and limitations: Clinical and demographic metadata were provided uncurated, with the amount varying by source and participant.

Inclusive of the bounding cysteine and phenylalanine, the CDR3 is 15 residues long. The sequence is cut down to CDR3 DNA, 45 bases in frame from base 1. In the germline V gene, CDR1 corresponds to SGHDT and CDR2 to YYEEEE. V drops 0 bases and J drops 10 bases, leaving 14 bases in between. Each collaborating institution followed its own protocols to collect whole blood in K2EDTA tubes. Collaborator samples were shipped for TCRbeta analysis as frozen whole blood, isolated PBMCs, or DNA extracted from either sample type. Remarks on this clone: Its recognized antigen is unknown. No much larger clone is present one base from it, and per-base qualities are unavailable.

The immunoSEQ Assay, a bias-controlled multiplex PCR, was used to amplify TCRbeta CDR3 regions from genomic DNA. Per the authors' processing: The number of nucleated cells in each sample was estimated by amplification of reference gene primers within the assay. Sequence reads were collapsed and filtered to measure the absolute abundance of every unique TCRbeta CDR3 rearrangement. For each sample, productive Simpson clonality was calculated as the square root of Simpson's diversity index across productive rearrangements. The table comes from immuneACCESS by way of TCRdb, which keeps in-frame sequences with V and J called. Part of the clones is missing from these tables; in studies checked, under half for an unresolved V gene and the rest for unknown reasons. V and J calls and clone size come straight from that table; D and trimming were deduced from the DNA. The sample table shows roughly 170,000 clones, and 86% are seen once. Clones ranked in the top ten supply about 20% of the sample.

The receptor chain draws on TRBV5-6 and TRBJ1-6; matching of 5 bases hints at TRBD1 as the D gene. The sequenced material came from peripheral blood. The sequence was obtained from a man aged 70 or older with active or convalescent COVID-19. The DNA is as follows: TGTGCCAGCAGCTTGGCCGCAGGGATTGTGTCACCCCTCCACTTT. This sequence encodes CASSLAAGIVSPLHF.